The clone carrying this T cell receptor beta chain occurred many times. The source of the sample is a study of T-cell reconstitution after alpha-beta-depleted transplantation in children. Construction of the TCRbeta library involved unique molecular identifiers. TCRdb re-derived calls from the PCR reads in MiXCR, one entry per CDR3 protein. The table includes hundreds of thousands of distinct CDR3 sequences, roughly 17% detected once. Specimen: PBMCs from the stem cell graft donor, collected from the stem cell graft. This sequence was found in a human donor who donated a stem cell graft to a child with acute myeloid leukemia.

In DNA, the CDR3 is TGTGCCAGCAGGAGAGGTAGCGGAGAGACCCAGTACTTC. The encoded protein is CASRRGSGETQYF. The chain is built from TRBV7-2 and TRBJ2-5; TRBD2 might be the D (6 bases). Germline V gene sequence: CDR1 SGHTA, CDR2 FQGNSA. CDR3 length: 13 amino acids. The V end lost 6 bases, the J end lost 4 bases, and 12 bases lay between the germline ends. The whole variable domain, remainder taken from reference TRBV7-2 and TRBJ2-5, is GAGVSQSPSNKVTEKGKDVELRCDPISGHTALYWYRQSLGQGLEFLIYFQGNSAPDKSGLPSDRFSAERTGGSVSTLTIQRTQQEDSAVYLCASRRGSGETQYFGPGTRLLVL.